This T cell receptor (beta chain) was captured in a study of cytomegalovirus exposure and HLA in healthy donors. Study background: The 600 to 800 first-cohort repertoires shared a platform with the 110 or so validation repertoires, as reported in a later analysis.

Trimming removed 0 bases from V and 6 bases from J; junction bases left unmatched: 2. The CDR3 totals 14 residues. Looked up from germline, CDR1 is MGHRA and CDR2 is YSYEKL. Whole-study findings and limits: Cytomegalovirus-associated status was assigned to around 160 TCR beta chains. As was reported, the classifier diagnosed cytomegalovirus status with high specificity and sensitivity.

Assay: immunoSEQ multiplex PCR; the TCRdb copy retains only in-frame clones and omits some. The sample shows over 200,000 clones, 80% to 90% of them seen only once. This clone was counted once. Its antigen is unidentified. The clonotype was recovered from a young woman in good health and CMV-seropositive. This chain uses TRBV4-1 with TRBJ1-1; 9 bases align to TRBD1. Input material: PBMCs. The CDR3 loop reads CASSQEQGAPEAFF. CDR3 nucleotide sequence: TGCGCCAGCAGCCAAGAACAGGGGGCTCCTGAAGCTTTCTTT.